The T cell receptor (beta chain) under discussion was sequenced for a study of T cell changes during pregnancy in multiple sclerosis. The germline V gene has CDR1 LNHDA and CDR2 SQIVND (reference sequence). The CDR3 totals 15 residues. V lost 5 bases and J lost 7, with 18 bases in between. Assay: immunoSEQ multiplex PCR; the TCRdb copy retains only in-frame clones and omits some. The top ten clones hold about 0.33% of a sample with 61,000 or so clones, about 93% of them seen once. This material consisted of CD4+ T cells from peripheral blood mononuclear cells, taken before pregnancy. The receptor comes from a female donor with multiple sclerosis, enrolled in a pregnancy study. The chain recombines TRBV19 with TRBJ1-5; D gene ambiguous. CDR3: CASSLRPTVRQPQHF. The CDR3 DNA follows: TGTGCCAGTAGTCTGAGGCCCACGGTAAGACAGCCCCAGCATTTT.